This record concerns one TCR beta chain sequence. Its antigen is unidentified. The entry originates in a study of T cells in women clearing cervical HPV infection. Study background: Cases' blood sampling followed lesion detection by median around 150 days (90 to 200). Findings and limits, study-wide: Unknown T-cell numbers per sample may underlie the richness differences. A classifier using richness and V gene abundances reached an AUC of more than 0.75.

Sequencing used immunoSEQ multiplex PCR; TCRdb keeps in-frame clones, though not all of them. The sample holds fewer than 50,000 clones. The source is a woman between 18 and 70 years old with a cervical HPV16 infection that either progressed to CIN3+ or cleared (not recorded which). What was sequenced was blood buffy coat.

CDR3 in amino acids: CASSQDRAGGPGDTQYF. CDR3 DNA, as far as it was read: TGTGCCAGCAGCCAAGACCGAGCGGGAGGGCCGGGAGATACG. The chain carries TRBV4-2 and TRBJ2-3; 10 positions agree with TRBD2. Sequencing ends 3 residues short of the CDR3 end; the germline J gene provides the rest. Losses at the gene ends were 0 bases for V and 5 bases for J; bases not matched to a gene: 8. In germline, CDR1 is LGHNA, CDR2 YNFKEQ. This CDR3 region has 17 residues.